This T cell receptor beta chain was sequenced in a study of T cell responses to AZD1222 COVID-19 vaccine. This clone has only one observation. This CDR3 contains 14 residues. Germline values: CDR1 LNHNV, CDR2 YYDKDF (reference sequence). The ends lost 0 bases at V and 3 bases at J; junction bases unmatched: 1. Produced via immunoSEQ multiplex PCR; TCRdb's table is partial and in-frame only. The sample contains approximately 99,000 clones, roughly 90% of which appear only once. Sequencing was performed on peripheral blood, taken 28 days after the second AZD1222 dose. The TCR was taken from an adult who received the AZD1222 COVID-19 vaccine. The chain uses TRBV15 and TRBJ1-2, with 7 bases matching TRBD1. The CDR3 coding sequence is TGTGCCACCAGCAGAGAAGGGGGCGACTATGGCTACACCTTC. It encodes CATSREGGDYGYTF. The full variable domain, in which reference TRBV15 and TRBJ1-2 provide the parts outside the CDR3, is DAMVIQNPRYQVTQFGKPVTLSCSQTLNHNVMYWYQQKSSQAPKLLFHYYDKDFNNEADTPDNFQSRRPNTSFCFLDIRSPGLGDTAMYLCATSREGGDYGYTFGSGTRLTVV.